This T cell receptor (beta chain) was sequenced during a study of blood T cell repertoires in COVID-19. Study context: Specimens from acute and convalescent COVID-19 originated in the United States, Italy and Spain. T cells, B-cell-depleted T cells, or PBMCs supplied cDNA or gDNA.

Data came from immunoSEQ multiplex PCR; TCRdb stores just in-frame clones and leaves some out. The table shows about 38,000 clones, with roughly 86% occurring only once. CDR1 is SGHVS, CDR2 FNYEAQ, per germline. V was clipped by 3 bases and J by 7 bases; unmatched bases: 4. This CDR3 is built from 15 residues. V usage is TRBV7-6 and J usage is TRBJ2-3, with TRBD2 matching over 13 bases. Material: peripheral blood. The TCR comes from a human donor in a cohort sampled during active COVID-19. The CDR3: CASSLGTSGVNTQYF. The CDR3 DNA sequence: TGTGCCAGCAGCTTGGGGACTAGCGGGGTAAATACGCAGTATTTT.